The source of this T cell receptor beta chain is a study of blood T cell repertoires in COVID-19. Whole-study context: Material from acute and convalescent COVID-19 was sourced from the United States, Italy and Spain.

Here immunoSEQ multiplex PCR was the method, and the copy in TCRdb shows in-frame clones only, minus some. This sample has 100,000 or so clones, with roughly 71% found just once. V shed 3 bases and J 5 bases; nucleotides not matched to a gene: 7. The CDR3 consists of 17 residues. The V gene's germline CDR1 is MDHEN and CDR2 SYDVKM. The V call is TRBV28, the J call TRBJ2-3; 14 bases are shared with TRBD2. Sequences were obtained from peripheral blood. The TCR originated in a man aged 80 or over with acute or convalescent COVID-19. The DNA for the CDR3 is TGTGCCAGCAGTTTCGCGCGGGGGACTAGCGGGAGAGATACGCAGTATTTT. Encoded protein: CASSFARGTSGRDTQYF.